This T cell receptor (beta chain) was retrieved from a study of T-cell memory formation after mild COVID-19. In TCRdb, the 5' RACE reads were re-called with MiXCR into one record per CDR3 protein. The sample has 250,000 to 350,000 distinct CDR3 sequences, roughly 16% seen once; the top ten hold around 23%. This clonotype was recorded a few times. Trimming took off 5 bases at V and 10 bases at J, with 11 bases between the two ends. The length of the CDR3 is 11 residues. Material for sequencing was PBMCs or a T cell subset sorted from them (not recorded which). This TCR derives from a man in his late teens or twenties who had mild COVID-19 (a few samples of this study predate the infection). Cell type and time point are not known. V usage is TRBV12-3 or TRBV12-4 and J usage is TRBJ1-1; tentative D call: TRBD1 (5 bases). CDR3 sequence reads: CASSGTSGAFF. The CDR3 coding sequence is TGTGCCAGCAGTGGGACTTCGGGAGCTTTCTTT.